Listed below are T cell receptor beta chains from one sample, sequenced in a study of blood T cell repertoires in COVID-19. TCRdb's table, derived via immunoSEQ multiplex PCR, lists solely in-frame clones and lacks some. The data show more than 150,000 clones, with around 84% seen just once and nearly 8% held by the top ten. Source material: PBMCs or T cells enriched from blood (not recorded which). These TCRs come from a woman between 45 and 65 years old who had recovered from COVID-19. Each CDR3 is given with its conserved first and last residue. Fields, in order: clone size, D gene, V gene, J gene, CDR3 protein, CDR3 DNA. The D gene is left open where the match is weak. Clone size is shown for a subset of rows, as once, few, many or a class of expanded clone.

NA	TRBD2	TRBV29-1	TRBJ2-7	CSVEEVGGSGGPYEQYF	TGCAGCGTTGAAGAGGTGGGGGGAAGCGGGGGCCCCTACGAGCAGTACTTC
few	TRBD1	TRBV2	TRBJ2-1	CASEGNRGKTEQFF	TGTGCCAGCGAAGGTAACAGGGGGAAAACTGAGCAGTTCTTC
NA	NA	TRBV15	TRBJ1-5	CATSQLGDQPQHF	TGTGCCACCAGCCAATTGGGCGACCAGCCCCAGCATTTT
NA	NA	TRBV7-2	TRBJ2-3	CASSLGAHPTQYF	TGTGCCAGCAGCTTAGGAGCCCACCCCACGCAGTATTTT
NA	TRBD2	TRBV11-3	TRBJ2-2	CASGQGGLAGAELFF	TGTGCCAGCGGGCAGGGCGGTCTAGCGGGGGCGGAGCTGTTTTTT
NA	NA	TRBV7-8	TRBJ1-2	CASSSYSVSGREGYTF	TGTGCCAGCAGCTCGTACTCGGTTTCAGGGAGGGAGGGCTACACCTTC
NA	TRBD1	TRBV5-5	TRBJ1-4	CASSPGTGVEKLFF	TGTGCCAGCAGCCCCGGGACAGGGGTAGAAAAACTGTTTTTT
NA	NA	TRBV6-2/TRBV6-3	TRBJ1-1	CASSYGGEAFF	TGTGCCAGCAGTTACGGGGGGGAAGCTTTCTTT
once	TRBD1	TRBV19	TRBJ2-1	CASSKDRGFGNEQFF	TGTGCCAGTTCCAAGGACAGGGGATTTGGGAATGAGCAGTTCTTC
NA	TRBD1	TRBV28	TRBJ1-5	CASSTSLTGLGNQPQHF	TGTGCCAGCAGTACCTCCCTGACAGGGTTGGGCAATCAGCCCCAGCATTTT
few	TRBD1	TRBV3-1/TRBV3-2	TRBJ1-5	CASSAVTGTSQPQHF	TGTGCCAGCAGCGCGGTGACAGGGACGAGTCAGCCCCAGCATTTT
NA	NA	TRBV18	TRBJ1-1	CASSPDLNTEAFF	TGTGCCAGCTCACCAGACTTGAACACTGAAGCTTTCTTT
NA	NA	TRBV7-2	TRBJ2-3	CASSIQGASTDTQYF	TGTGCCAGCAGCATACAGGGCGCCTCCACAGATACGCAGTATTTT
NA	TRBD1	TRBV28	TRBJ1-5	CASRTGAYSNQPQHF	TGTGCCAGCAGAACAGGGGCCTATAGCAATCAGCCCCAGCATTTT
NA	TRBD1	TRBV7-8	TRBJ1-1	CASSQRQGGSTEAFF	TGTGCCAGCAGCCAAAGACAGGGGGGGAGCACTGAAGCTTTCTTT